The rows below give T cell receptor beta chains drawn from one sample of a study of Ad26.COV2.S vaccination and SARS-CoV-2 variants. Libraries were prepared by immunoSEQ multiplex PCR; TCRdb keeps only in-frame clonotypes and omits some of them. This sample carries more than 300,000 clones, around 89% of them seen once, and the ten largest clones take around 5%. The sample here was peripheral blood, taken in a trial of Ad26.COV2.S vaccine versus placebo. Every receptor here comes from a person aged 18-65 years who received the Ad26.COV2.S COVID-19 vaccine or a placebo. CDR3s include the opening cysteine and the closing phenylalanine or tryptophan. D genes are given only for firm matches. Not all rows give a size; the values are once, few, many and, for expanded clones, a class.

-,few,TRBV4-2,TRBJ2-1,CASSQDRQGWLNEQFF,TGTGCCAGCAGCCAAGATAGGCAGGGGTGGCTCAATGAGCAGTTCTTC
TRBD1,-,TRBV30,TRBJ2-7,CAWSGGQSYYEQYF,TGTGCCTGGAGTGGGGGACAGAGTTACTACGAGCAGTACTTC
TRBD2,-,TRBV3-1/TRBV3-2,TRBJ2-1,CASSLLLAGGSYNEQFF,TGTGCCAGCAGCCTTCTCCTAGCGGGAGGTTCCTACAATGAGCAGTTCTTC
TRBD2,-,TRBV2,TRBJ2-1,CASSLRGVHEQFF,TGTGCCAGCAGTCTCCGGGGGGTCCATGAGCAGTTCTTC
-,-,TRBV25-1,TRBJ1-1,CASSERRATEAFF,TGTGCCAGCAGTGAAAGGAGGGCTACTGAAGCTTTCTTT
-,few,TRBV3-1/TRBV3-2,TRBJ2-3,CASSQALRDTQYF,TGTGCCAGCAGCCAAGCGCTAAGAGATACGCAGTATTTT
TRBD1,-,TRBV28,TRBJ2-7,CASSPPGQFYEQYF,TGTGCCAGCAGTCCCCCGGGACAGTTCTACGAGCAGTACTTC
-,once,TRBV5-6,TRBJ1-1,CASSFGLGNTEAFF,TGTGCCAGCAGCTTTGGGTTGGGGAACACTGAAGCTTTCTTT
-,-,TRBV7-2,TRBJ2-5,CASSQLAVQETQYF,TGTGCCAGCAGCCAGTTAGCGGTCCAAGAGACCCAGTACTTC
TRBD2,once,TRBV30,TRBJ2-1,CAWSVTSGYNEQFF,TGTGCCTGGAGTGTGACTAGCGGATACAATGAGCAGTTCTTC
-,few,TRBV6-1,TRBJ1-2,CASSDMRHYGYTF,TGTGCCAGCAGTGATATGAGACACTATGGCTACACCTTC
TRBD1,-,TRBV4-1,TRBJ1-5,CASSHGQGYSNQPQHF,TGCGCCAGCAGCCACGGACAGGGCTATAGCAATCAGCCCCAGCATTTT
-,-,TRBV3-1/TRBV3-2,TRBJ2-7,CASSPSRGRRYEQYF,TGTGCCAGCAGCCCATCCCGGGGCAGGAGATACGAGCAGTACTTC
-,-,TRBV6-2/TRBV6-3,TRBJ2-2,CASTPGGRLFF,TGTGCCAGCACCCCCGGAGGGCGGCTGTTTTTT
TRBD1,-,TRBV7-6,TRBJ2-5,CASSSDRGWGETQYF,TGTGCCAGCAGCTCGGACAGGGGTTGGGGAGAGACCCAGTACTTC
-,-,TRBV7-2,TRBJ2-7,CASSFRDNSYEQYF,TGTGCCAGCAGTTTCCGGGACAACTCCTACGAGCAGTACTTC
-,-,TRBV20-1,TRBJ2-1,CSARREHEQFF,TGCAGTGCTAGGAGGGAGCATGAGCAGTTCTTC
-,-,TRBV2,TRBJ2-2,CASSRWDGAGELFF,TGTGCCAGCAGTCGGTGGGACGGGGCCGGGGAGCTGTTTTTT
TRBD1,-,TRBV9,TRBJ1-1,CASSALTGGAEAFF,TGTGCCAGCAGCGCCCTGACAGGGGGGGCTGAAGCTTTCTTT
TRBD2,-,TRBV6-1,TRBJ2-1,CASSESLAGGPFTYNEQFF,TGTGCCAGCAGTGAAAGCCTAGCGGGGGGGCCTTTTACCTACAATGAGCAGTTCTTC
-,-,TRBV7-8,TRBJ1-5,CASSLAGGSNQPQHF,TGTGCCAGCAGCTTAGCAGGGGGTAGCAATCAGCCCCAGCATTTT
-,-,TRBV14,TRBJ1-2,CASSKGTRFFNYGYTF,TGTGCCAGCAGCAAAGGGACAAGGTTTTTTAACTATGGCTACACCTTC